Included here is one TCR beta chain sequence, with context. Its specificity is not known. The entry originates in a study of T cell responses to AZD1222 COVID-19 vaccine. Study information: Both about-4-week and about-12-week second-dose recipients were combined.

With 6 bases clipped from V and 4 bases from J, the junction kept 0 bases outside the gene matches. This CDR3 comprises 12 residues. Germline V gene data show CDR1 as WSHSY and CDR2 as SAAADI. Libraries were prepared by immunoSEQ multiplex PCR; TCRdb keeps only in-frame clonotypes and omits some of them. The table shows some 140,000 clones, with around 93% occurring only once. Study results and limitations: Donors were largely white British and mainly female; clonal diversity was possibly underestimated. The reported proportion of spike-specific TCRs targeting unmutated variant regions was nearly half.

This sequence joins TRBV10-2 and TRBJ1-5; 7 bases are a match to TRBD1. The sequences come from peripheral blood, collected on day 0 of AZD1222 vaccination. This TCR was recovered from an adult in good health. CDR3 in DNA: TGCGCCAGCAGGGACAGGAATCAGCCCCAGCATTTT. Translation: CASRDRNQPQHF.